This T cell receptor (beta chain) is from a study of T cell repertoires in cytomegalovirus infection. The germline V gene has CDR1 SGHAT and CDR2 FQNNGV. The V and J ends lost 5 bases and 4 bases, in that order; junction bases with no gene match: 9. This CDR3 is built from 15 residues. MiXCR was run by TCRdb on the reads, yielding one entry per CDR3 protein. The sample comprises hundreds of thousands of distinct CDR3 sequences, roughly 10% of which are singletons, and roughly a tenth rests with the top ten. This clonotype was seen repeatedly, ten times or more. Sequenced sample: PBMCs. The V call is TRBV11-2, the J call TRBJ2-5; 8 bases align to TRBD2. The clonotype comes from a human donor in good health (CMV status not recorded). Some clones in this sample may be carry-over from other donors' samples. CDR3 in DNA: TGTGCCAGCAGCCTAAATCCCGCGGGGGGAGAGACCCAGTACTTC. Its protein product is CASSLNPAGGETQYF.